Listed below are T cell receptor beta chains from one sample, sequenced in a study of blood T cell repertoires in COVID-19. Data came from immunoSEQ multiplex PCR; TCRdb stores just in-frame clones and leaves some out. The sample has fewer than 200,000 clones; around 83% are singletons. Material for sequencing was PBMCs or T cells enriched from blood (not recorded which). The receptors stem from a woman under 40 who had been exposed to COVID-19. The CDR3 runs from the conserved cysteine through the conserved F or W. The order of the fields is V gene, CDR3 protein.

V: TRBV19
CDR3: CASSRESNQPQHF

V: TRBV4-3
CDR3: CASSQAIGGTGNNQPQHF

V: TRBV3-1/TRBV3-2
CDR3: CASSQDLQGVFGYTF

V: TRBV5-4
CDR3: CASSLPSGGRYEQYF

V: TRBV12-5
CDR3: CASVSGGSNEQYF

V: TRBV7-8
CDR3: CASSLGSLAGNEQFF

V: TRBV2
CDR3: CASRKGGGASSYEQYF

V: TRBV10-3
CDR3: CAISGRDSITYEQYF

V: TRBV27
CDR3: CASTEINQPQHF

V: TRBV19
CDR3: CASTRRWAATDTQYF

V: TRBV10-3
CDR3: CAISEATSGGTDTQYF

V: TRBV3-1/TRBV3-2
CDR3: CASSQVGVSGYTF

V: TRBV14
CDR3: CASSQAYRTSTDTQYF

V: TRBV7-6
CDR3: CASSLGGPDTEAFF

V: TRBV27
CDR3: CASSLMAADSNQPQHF

V: TRBV11-2
CDR3: CASRFTGGWGNTIYF

V: TRBV7-9
CDR3: CASSPGTSYEQYF